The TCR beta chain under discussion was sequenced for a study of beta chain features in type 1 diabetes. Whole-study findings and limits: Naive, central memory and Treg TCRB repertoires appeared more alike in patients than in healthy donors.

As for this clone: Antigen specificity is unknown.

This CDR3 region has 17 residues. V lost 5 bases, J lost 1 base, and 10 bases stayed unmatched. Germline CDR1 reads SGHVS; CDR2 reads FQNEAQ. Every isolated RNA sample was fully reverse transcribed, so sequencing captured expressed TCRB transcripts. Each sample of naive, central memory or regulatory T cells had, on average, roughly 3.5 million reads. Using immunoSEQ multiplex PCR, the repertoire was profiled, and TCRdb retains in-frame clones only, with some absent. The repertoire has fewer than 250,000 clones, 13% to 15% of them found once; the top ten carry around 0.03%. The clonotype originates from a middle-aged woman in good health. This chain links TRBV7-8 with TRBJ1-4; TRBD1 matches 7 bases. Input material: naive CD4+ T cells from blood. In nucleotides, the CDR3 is TGTGCCAGCAGCGTCGCCCGGGACAGAGAAACTAATGAAAAACTGTTTTTT. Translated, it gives CASSVARDRETNEKLFF.